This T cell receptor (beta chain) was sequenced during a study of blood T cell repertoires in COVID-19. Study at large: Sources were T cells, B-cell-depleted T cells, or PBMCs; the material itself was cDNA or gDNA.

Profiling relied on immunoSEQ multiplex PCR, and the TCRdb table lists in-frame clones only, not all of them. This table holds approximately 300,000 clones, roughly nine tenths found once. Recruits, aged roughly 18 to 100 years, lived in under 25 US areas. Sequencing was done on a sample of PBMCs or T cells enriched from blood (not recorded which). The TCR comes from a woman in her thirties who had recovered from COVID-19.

In DNA form, the CDR3 reads TGTGCCAGCAACAGGGTTCGGGACACTGAAGCTTTCTTT. This gives the protein CASNRVRDTEAFF. V usage is TRBV7-8 and J usage is TRBJ1-1; the D gene is possibly TRBD1 (6 bases). CDR3 size: 13 residues. Between the trimmed V and J ends, which lost 7 bases and 3 bases, there was a span of 12 bases. Germline V CDR1 and CDR2: SGHVS, FQNEAQ.